The clone carrying this T cell receptor beta chain was recorded once. The germline V and J ends were trimmed by 1 base and 5 bases, with 14 bases remaining between them. Germline loops: CDR1 LGHDT, CDR2 YNNKEL (reference sequence). The CDR3 runs 15 residues. Time point meaning: patch test 3, about 24 weeks after DPC sensitization. Treatment indicated: therapeutic diphenylcyclopropenone sensitization with weekly scalp DPC. This sample was taken from a study of human T cells and chemical hapten exposure. Background on the study: Patch tests delivered 0.01% DPC to the upper back and were evaluated at 6 days.

Original processing methods: Sample TCR counts, which ranged from about 23,224 to 700,000, had a median of roughly 99,000. One entry per CDR3 protein results from TCRdb running MiXCR on the RACE reads. TCRdb's processing, not the study's, gives the V and J calls here. The sample records some 62,000 distinct CDR3 sequences, about 11% being singletons. The receptor was isolated from a young woman with alopecia areata. Some clones in this sample may be carry-over from other donors' samples. This sequence joins TRBV3-1 and TRBJ2-5, with D possibly being TRBD2 (5 bases). This specimen was whole blood, taken in connection with sensitization to the hapten diphenylcyclopropenone (DPC). In DNA form, the CDR3 reads TGTGCCAGCAGCCAAGCCTGGACTCGCTCCGAGACCCAGTACTTC. Translating gives CASSQAWTRSETQYF.